What follows is one T cell receptor (beta chain) and its context. As yet, its antigen is unknown. Pooled together were second doses at about 4 or about 12 weeks. These data originate in a study of T cell responses to AZD1222 COVID-19 vaccine. Study results and caveats: Targeting of unmutated variant regions was reportedly seen in nearly half of spike-specific TCRs.

With 0 bases clipped from V and 5 bases from J, the junction kept 10 bases outside the gene matches. This CDR3 is built from 19 residues. Germline V lookup: CDR1 MGHRA, CDR2 YSYEKL. Sequencing used immunoSEQ multiplex PCR; TCRdb keeps in-frame clones, though not all of them. The repertoire has 110,000 to 150,000 clones, over 80% of them found once; the top ten carry roughly 3.4%. Sequencing was performed on peripheral blood, taken 28 days after the second AZD1222 dose. V gene TRBV4-1 combines with J gene TRBJ2-5; 15 bases are a match to TRBD2. The receptor was derived from an adult who received the AZD1222 COVID-19 vaccine. The chain's CDR3 is CASSQDAGLAGGLRETQYF. For the CDR3, the DNA is TGCGCCAGCAGCCAAGATGCAGGACTAGCGGGAGGGCTTAGGGAGACCCAGTACTTC.